This T cell receptor (beta chain) was sequenced in a study of T-cell reconstitution after alpha-beta-depleted transplantation in children. Notes on the study in general: Two months or so post-transplant, alpha-beta T cells reportedly derived from several hundred expanded graft clones. Hyperexpanded clones declined; after one year, newly produced T cells mostly supplied diversity. After transplant, high TCRbeta diversity at day 60 in some patients arose from surviving recipient T cells and thymic progenitors.

V lost 3 bases and J lost 3, with 5 bases in between. The CDR3 sequence is 12 residues long. A remark on this clonotype: Its antigen is undetermined.

Molecular barcoding with unique molecular identifiers was used for the TCRbeta library. TCRdb re-called the PCR reads through MiXCR, storing one row per CDR3 protein. Of 120,000 to 150,000 distinct CDR3 sequences in the sample, 8% to 10% were seen once. The receptor was isolated from a female patient between 2 and 15 years old who had a stem cell transplant for congenital amegakaryocytic thrombocytopenia, so the T cells may come from the graft donor. The sequences come from PBMCs, mostly from graft donor cells, collected 180 days after TCRalphabeta/CD19-depleted stem cell transplant. V and J are TRBV12-3 or TRBV12-4 and TRBJ1-1; D gene unclear. Here the CDR3 reads CASSFLDTEAFF. For the CDR3, the DNA is TGTGCCAGCAGTTTTTTAGACACTGAAGCTTTCTTT.